This T cell receptor beta chain came from a study of T cells in Graves' hyperthyroidism and ophthalmopathy. Overall study findings and caveats: Ophthalmopathy onset followed model prediction by a median around six months. Blood samples included most of the expanded thyroid clonotypes exceeding 0.001.

Researchers amplified the TCR beta CDR3 regions from RNA transcripts. In the first-round RT-PCR of the TCR CDR3, the HTBI primer set was used. One entry per CDR3 protein results from TCRdb running MiXCR on the multiplex PCR reads. Of more than 300,000 distinct CDR3 sequences listed, 13% are singletons. Comment on this clonotype: The antigen is unknown. Given a much more abundant clone one base away, this may be a read error.

This CDR3 has 15 amino acids. Per the germline V gene, CDR1 is SGHKS and CDR2 is YYEKEE (reference sequence). This TCR derives from a young woman with Graves' hyperthyroidism. The chain recombines TRBV5-5 with TRBJ1-5; possible D gene TRBD1, 5 bases. The sequenced sample consisted of blood. The CDR3 DNA sequence: TGTGTCAGCAGCTTGGACACGTATAGCAATCAGCCCCAGCATTTT. Encoded protein: CVSSLDTYSNQPQHF.